This entry features one T cell receptor (beta chain) sequence. Some clones are missing from TCRdb's copy, which holds only in-frame ones; the method was immunoSEQ multiplex PCR. This sample has 140,000 to 150,000 clones, with approximately 87% found just once. The germline V gene has CDR1 LNHDA and CDR2 SQIVND (reference sequence). The length of the CDR3 is 12 residues. The V end lost 5 bases, the J end lost 5 bases, and 9 bases lay between the germline ends. The sample comes from a study of blood T cell repertoires in COVID-19. For the study at large: Samples representing acute and convalescent COVID-19 were sourced from the United States, Italy and Spain. From T cells, B-cell-depleted T cells, or PBMCs came the material, which was cDNA or gDNA.

The source material was peripheral blood. The TCR comes from a human donor in a cohort sampled during active COVID-19. V usage is TRBV19 and J usage is TRBJ2-5; TRBD2 might be the D (5 bases). CDR3 bases: TGTGCCAGTAGTGGTGGCGGGGAGACCCAGTACTTC. Translating it yields CASSGGGETQYF.